The rows below give T cell receptor beta chains drawn from one sample of a study of OX40 agonist ivuxolimab in advanced cancers. This table comes from immunoSEQ multiplex PCR, and its TCRdb copy is limited to in-frame clones, with some not included. The table lists tens of thousands of clones, approximately 80% of them singletons. This specimen was CD4+ or CD8+ T cells sorted from blood, taken in a trial of the OX40 agonist ivuxolimab. The receptors were sampled from an adult with an advanced solid tumor such as melanoma, head and neck, liver or kidney cancer. Each CDR3 is given with its conserved first and last residue. D genes are given only for firm matches. Clone size is shown for a subset of rows, as once, few, many or a class of expanded clone.

D gene,clone size,V gene,J gene,CDR3 protein,CDR3 DNA
.,.,TRBV2,TRBJ1-1,CASSPGTDYTEAFF,TGTGCCAGCAGCCCCGGGACCGACTACACTGAAGCTTTCTTT
.,few,TRBV5-4,TRBJ1-4,CASSPGMNTNEKLFF,TGTGCCAGCAGCCCCGGTATGAACACTAATGAAAAACTGTTTTTT
.,.,TRBV5-1,TRBJ1-2,CASSLGGRDGYTF,TGCGCCAGCAGCTTGGGAGGGAGGGATGGCTACACCTTC
.,.,TRBV28,TRBJ1-5,CASKRMNQPQHF,TGTGCCAGCAAACGGATGAATCAGCCCCAGCATTTT
TRBD1,once,TRBV19,TRBJ2-2,CASSRGQGPNTGELFF,TGTGCCAGTAGCCGTGGACAGGGTCCGAACACCGGGGAGCTGTTTTTT
.,.,TRBV5-6,TRBJ2-1,CASSYDPIRNNEQFF,TGTGCCAGCAGCTACGACCCTATTCGGAACAATGAGCAGTTCTTC
TRBD2,few,TRBV5-1,TRBJ2-1,CASSLESLRRGGVNNEQFF,TGCGCCAGCAGCTTGGAATCGCTGAGGCGGGGGGGCGTAAACAATGAGCAGTTCTTC
TRBD1,.,TRBV13,TRBJ2-3,CASSPGDRGSPNTDTQYF,TGTGCCAGCAGCCCAGGGGACAGGGGGAGTCCCAACACAGATACGCAGTATTTT
.,once,TRBV6-1,TRBJ1-5,CASSGQGFQPQHF,TGTGCCAGCAGTGGGCAGGGTTTTCAGCCCCAGCATTTT
.,.,TRBV12-5,TRBJ2-7,CASGLGGPRAREQYF,TGTGCTAGTGGTTTGGGGGGACCCCGGGCCCGAGAGCAGTACTTC
TRBD1,.,TRBV5-6,TRBJ1-4,CASSFTGTGSNEKLFF,TGTGCCAGCAGCTTCACCGGGACAGGGTCGAATGAAAAACTGTTTTTT
TRBD1,.,TRBV10-3,TRBJ1-2,CAISEPSRGYGYTF,TGTGCCATCAGTGAGCCGAGCAGGGGGTATGGCTACACCTTC
TRBD1,.,TRBV5-1,TRBJ1-2,CASSQGTGENYGYTF,TGCGCCAGCAGCCAAGGGACAGGGGAAAACTATGGCTACACCTTC
.,few,TRBV7-9,TRBJ1-2,CASSFRNYGYTF,TGTGCCAGCAGCTTCCGGAACTATGGCTACACCTTC
TRBD1,.,TRBV19,TRBJ1-5,CASSTDRVQPQHF,TGTGCCAGTAGTACCGACAGGGTTCAGCCCCAGCATTTT
TRBD1,few,TRBV5-4,TRBJ1-4,CASSSSGGRGEKLFF,TGTGCCAGCAGCTCATCAGGGGGCCGGGGTGAAAAACTGTTTTTT
.,.,TRBV5-4,TRBJ2-7,CASSFYHGVEQYF,TGTGCCAGCAGCTTTTATCATGGAGTCGAGCAGTACTTC
.,.,TRBV7-6,TRBJ2-1,CASSWRNNEQFF,TGTGCCAGCAGCTGGCGAAACAATGAGCAGTTCTTC
TRBD1,.,TRBV19,TRBJ2-5,CASSIGTGSQETQYF,TGTGCCAGTAGTATAGGGACAGGGAGCCAAGAGACCCAGTACTTC
TRBD2,.,TRBV7-8,TRBJ2-5,CASSLDGLAGGRETQYF,TGTGCCAGCAGCTTAGATGGACTAGCGGGGGGGCGAGAGACCCAGTACTTC
.,.,TRBV29-1,TRBJ1-1,CSVEDRVLLGLAFF,TGCAGCGTTGAAGATCGCGTGTTACTGGGGTTGGCTTTCTTT
.,.,TRBV5-1,TRBJ2-3,CASSLSDTQYF,TGCGCCAGCAGCTTATCCGATACGCAGTATTTT
TRBD2,.,TRBV28,TRBJ2-1,CASTPTSGNYNEQFF,TGTGCCAGCACCCCGACTAGCGGCAATTACAATGAGCAGTTCTTC
TRBD1,.,TRBV28,TRBJ2-7,CASSLSTGAGEQYF,TGTGCCAGCAGTTTATCGACAGGGGCAGGCGAGCAGTACTTC
.,many,TRBV11-2,TRBJ1-2,CASSLGGRVGLDGYTF,TGTGCCAGCAGCTTAGGAGGCAGGGTGGGTTTGGATGGCTACACCTTC
.,.,TRBV5-1,TRBJ1-4,CASSLEGDATNEKLFF,TGCGCCAGCAGCTTGGAAGGGGATGCAACTAATGAAAAACTGTTTTTT
TRBD1,.,TRBV5-5,TRBJ1-5,CASSLDPRGSNQPQHF,TGTGCCAGCAGCTTGGATCCCAGGGGGTCAAATCAGCCCCAGCATTTT
.,.,TRBV5-1,TRBJ2-3,CASSFGGGGQDTQYF,TGCGCCAGCAGCTTTGGTGGCGGGGGACAAGATACGCAGTATTTT
.,.,TRBV7-4,TRBJ2-5,CASSRGTPQETQYF,TGTGCCAGCAGCCGCGGGACTCCCCAAGAGACCCAGTACTTC
TRBD2,.,TRBV7-2,TRBJ2-3,CASSLGGGPPDTQYF,TGTGCCAGCAGCTTAGGCGGGGGGCCCCCAGATACGCAGTATTTT
TRBD2,.,TRBV7-3,TRBJ2-1,CASSSAGTSVNEQFF,TGTGCCAGCAGCTCCGCGGGGACTAGCGTCAATGAGCAGTTCTTC
.,.,TRBV4-1,TRBJ1-1,CASKLGTDTEAFF,TGCGCCAGCAAATTAGGGACCGACACTGAAGCTTTCTTT
.,once,TRBV10-2,TRBJ1-5,CASGVSGLYQPQHF,TGCGCCAGCGGAGTGTCGGGACTGTATCAGCCCCAGCATTTT
.,.,TRBV6-1,TRBJ1-4,CASRETGTNEKLFF,TGTGCCAGCAGAGAGACGGGAACTAATGAAAAACTGTTTTTT
.,.,TRBV7-2,TRBJ2-7,CASSPRDGSTSYEQYF,TGTGCCAGCAGCCCCCGGGACGGGAGCACCTCCTACGAGCAGTACTTC
.,.,TRBV5-5,TRBJ1-5,CASSLAEPNQPQHF,TGTGCCAGCAGCTTGGCAGAGCCCAATCAGCCCCAGCATTTT
.,.,TRBV6-1,TRBJ1-6,CASRLVSPLHF,TGTGCCAGCAGGTTGGTGTCACCCCTCCACTTT
.,few,TRBV4-1,TRBJ2-7,CASSLIQQPWDSYEQYF,TGCGCCAGCAGCCTAATACAACAACCTTGGGATTCCTACGAGCAGTACTTC
.,.,TRBV5-1,TRBJ1-1,CASSLLAENTEAFF,TGCGCCAGCAGCTTGTTGGCAGAGAACACTGAAGCTTTCTTT
.,few,TRBV7-9,TRBJ1-2,CASSPQSNYGYTF,TGTGCCAGCAGCCCACAGTCTAACTATGGCTACACCTTC
TRBD1,.,TRBV5-1,TRBJ1-6,CASSLAGQGSSPLHF,TGCGCCAGCAGCTTGGCGGGACAGGGATCTTCACCCCTCCACTTT
TRBD1,few,TRBV6-1,TRBJ1-1,CASSVRGGTEAFF,TGTGCCAGCAGTGTCAGGGGGGGCACTGAAGCTTTCTTT
TRBD1,once,TRBV6-5,TRBJ1-5,CASSHRGNQPQHF,TGTGCCAGCAGTCACAGGGGTAATCAGCCCCAGCATTTT
TRBD1,.,TRBV7-6,TRBJ1-6,CASSQRRDRDSLTGTPLHF,TGTGCCAGCAGTCAAAGACGGGACAGAGATTCACTCACTGGGACACCCCTCCACTTT
.,few,TRBV18,TRBJ1-6,CASSPSPGDSPLHF,TGTGCCAGCTCACCGTCACCTGGGGATTCACCCCTCCACTTT
.,.,TRBV10-1,TRBJ1-1,CASSESLETAEAFF,TGCGCCAGCAGTGAGTCACTGGAAACCGCTGAAGCTTTCTTT
.,once,TRBV12-5,TRBJ2-7,CASGLVLGQTYEQYF,TGTGCTAGTGGTTTGGTACTGGGTCAGACCTACGAGCAGTACTTC
.,.,TRBV4-2,TRBJ1-6,CASSQAGGNSPLHF,TGTGCCAGCAGCCAAGCGGGAGGTAATTCACCCCTCCACTTT
TRBD1,few,TRBV4-2,TRBJ1-6,CASSQGRGQGNSPLHF,TGTGCCAGCAGCCAAGGGAGGGGACAGGGTAATTCACCCCTCCACTTT
.,.,TRBV7-9,TRBJ2-7,CASSNLPGASSSYEQYF,TGTGCCAGCAGCAATCTCCCCGGGGCCTCGAGCTCCTACGAGCAGTACTTC
.,few,TRBV19,TRBJ2-7,CASSIDMATDSYEQYF,TGTGCCAGTAGTATAGATATGGCGACTGACTCCTACGAGCAGTACTTC
TRBD2,.,TRBV2,TRBJ2-7,CASSVRLAGSSSYEQYF,TGTGCCAGCAGTGTGAGACTAGCGGGGAGTTCCTCCTACGAGCAGTACTTC
TRBD1,.,TRBV6-6,TRBJ1-5,CASSYSGGGPNQPQHF,TGTGCCAGCAGTTACTCGGGAGGGGGCCCGAATCAGCCCCAGCATTTT
.,.,TRBV5-1,TRBJ1-6,CASSLESRGFSPLHF,TGCGCCAGCAGCTTGGAGAGCAGGGGCTTTTCACCCCTCCACTTT
TRBD2,.,TRBV4-2,TRBJ2-1,CASSQTSGGYNEQFF,TGTGCCAGCAGCCAGACTAGCGGGGGCTACAATGAGCAGTTCTTC
.,.,TRBV11-3,TRBJ1-3,CASRDRSSGNTIYF,TGTGCCAGCAGAGACAGGAGCTCTGGAAACACCATATATTTT